The 32 T cell receptor beta chains presented below share a single source sample, sequenced in a study of CXCR3-negative and CXCR3-positive naive CD8 T cells. General study results and limits: When CXCR3-positive naive cells were set against CXCR3-negative naive cells, the former had more hydrophobic TRB CDR3s.

TRB cDNA libraries were made by UMI-labeled 5' RACE. TCRdb re-called the 5' RACE reads, yielding one record per CDR3 amino acid sequence without DNA. This sample contains about 94,000 distinct CDR3 sequences. Their specific antigens are unknown. What was sequenced was naive CXCR3+ CD8+ T cells from blood. Noted subset: CD45RO-CCR7+CD27+CD95- naive CD8+ T cells expressing CXCR3 (TNR3+). All receptors come from a human donor in good health. Some clones in this sample may be carry-over from other donors' samples.

V usage is TRBV12-3 or TRBV12-4 and J usage is TRBJ2-2; absent DNA, TCRdb's TRBD1 call cannot be checked. The CDR3 has 13 residues. Here the CDR3 reads CASRMGGTGELFF.

This rearrangement joins TRBV3-1 to TRBJ2-1; with no DNA, the TCRdb D assignment of TRBD1 cannot be verified. CDR1 and CDR2 from the germline V gene are LGHDT and YNNKEL (reference sequence). The CDR3 is made up of 14 amino acids. The CDR3 sequence is CASSRDSSYNEQFF.

The chain couples TRBV7-9 to TRBJ1-2; as DNA is missing, the TRBD1 call by TCRdb cannot be tested. Germline V lookup: CDR1 SEHNR, CDR2 FQNEAQ (reference sequence). This CDR3 spans 14 amino acids. CDR3 residues: CASSPTTGASGYTF. Combining the CDR3 with reference TRBV7-9 and TRBJ1-2 gives the whole variable domain DTGVSQNPRHKITKRGQNVTFRCDPISEHNRLYWYRQTLGQGPEFLTYFQNEAQLEKSRLLSDRFSAERPKGSFSTLEIQRTEQGDSAMYLCASSPTTGASGYTFGSGTRLTVV.

The gene calls are TRBV21-1 and TRBJ2-1; as DNA is missing, the TRBD1 call by TCRdb cannot be tested. TRBV21-1 constitutes a pseudogene. CDR3 size: 16 residues. The CDR3 here is CARPGEGLVQYNEQFF.

The chain recombines TRBV28 with TRBJ2-7; TCRdb returns TRBD1, unconfirmable since there is no DNA. Germline CDR1 MDHEN, CDR2 SYDVKM. This CDR3 region has 14 residues. CDR3 protein: CASSFPGKGYEQYF.

V gene TRBV28 combines with J gene TRBJ2-5; TCRdb proposes TRBD2, but this gene call is untestable without DNA. CDR3 length: 14 residues. CDR1 MDHEN and CDR2 SYDVKM come from the germline V gene. The CDR3 sequence: CASRVAGPGETQYF.

The rearrangement links TRBV4-3 to TRBJ2-7; with no DNA, the TCRdb D assignment of TRBD1 cannot be verified. The CDR3 runs to 15 residues. Per the germline V gene, CDR1 is LGHNA and CDR2 is YSLEER. The CDR3 sequence: CASSQDVGGTYEQYF.

V gene TRBV5-1 combines with J gene TRBJ2-7. The CDR3 runs 14 residues. Germline CDR1 and CDR2: SGHRS and YFSETQ. The CDR3 protein is CASSLSDVYYEQYF.

The V call is TRBV10-1, the J call TRBJ2-7; TCRdb's D gene call, TRBD2, goes unchecked for lack of DNA. CDR1 is WNHNN, CDR2 SYGVQD, per germline (reference sequence). The CDR3 has 16 residues. CDR3: CASNAHPSRTLYEQYF.

The chain uses TRBV28 and TRBJ2-1; the D gene TCRdb calls, TRBD2, cannot be checked with no DNA. The CDR3 contains 17 residues. Germline lookup yields CDR1 MDHEN and CDR2 SYDVKM. CDR3 protein: CASTFSSGTVSSGEQFF.

This chain connects TRBV7-9 to TRBJ2-1; TCRdb lists TRBD1, though no DNA is available to test this call. The CDR3 length is 12 residues. The germline V gene encodes CDR1 SEHNR and CDR2 FQNEAQ (reference sequence). CDR3 protein: CASSLQGYEQFF.

The CDR3 loop reads CAARQGALNEQFF. This chain uses TRBV6-5 with TRBJ2-1; as DNA is missing, the TRBD1 call by TCRdb cannot be tested. CDR1 is MNHEY, CDR2 SVGAGI, per germline. The CDR3 totals 13 residues.

V is TRBV29-1 and J is TRBJ2-3; there is no DNA to check the TCRdb D call of TRBD2. This CDR3 spans 14 amino acids. Per germline, CDR1 SQVTM and CDR2 ANQGSEA. This CDR3 reads CSVGLAGFTDTQYF.

The rearrangement links TRBV4-1 to TRBJ2-7. Germline V CDR1 and CDR2: MGHRA, YSYEKL. The CDR3 has 13 residues. The CDR3 sequence: CASSQGLGDEQYF.

V gene TRBV5-1 combines with J gene TRBJ1-3. The CDR3 loop spans 13 amino acids. In germline, CDR1 is SGHRS, CDR2 YFSETQ. The CDR3 sequence: CASSQFSGNTIYF.

The chain uses TRBV12-3 or TRBV12-4 and TRBJ2-3; TCRdb designates TRBD1, a call that cannot be tested without DNA. The CDR3 sequence is 13 residues long. The CDR3 loop reads CASSKGATDTQYF.

CDR3 protein: CASSQGSGGIQETQYF. The chain links TRBV14 to TRBJ2-5; the TCRdb call, TRBD2, lacks DNA for checking. CDR1 and CDR2 (germline): SGHDN, FVKESK. The CDR3 sequence is 16 residues long.

J is TRBJ2-7 and V is TRBV29-1; the TCRdb call, TRBD2, lacks DNA for checking. The CDR3 length is 14 residues. Germline CDR1 SQVTM, CDR2 ANQGSEA. The CDR3: CSVEDRDSGYEQYF.

The genes are TRBV7-2 and TRBJ2-5; the D gene TCRdb calls, TRBD2, cannot be checked with no DNA. This CDR3 comprises 15 residues. CDR1 SGHTA and CDR2 FQGNSA come from the germline V gene. The CDR3 here is CASSSTGTSGETQYF. The variable domain in full, completed from reference TRBV7-2 and TRBJ2-5, reads GAGVSQSPSNKVTEKGKDVELRCDPISGHTALYWYRQSLGQGLEFLIYFQGNSAPDKSGLPSDRFSAERTGGSVSTLTIQRTQQEDSAVYLCASSSTGTSGETQYFGPGTRLLVL.

The chain is built from TRBV15 and TRBJ1-2. In germline, CDR1 is LNHNV, CDR2 YYDKDF (reference sequence). The CDR3 runs 12 residues. The CDR3 loop reads CATSRDHYGYTF. Full variable domain (outside the CDR3, taken from reference TRBV15 and TRBJ1-2): DAMVIQNPRYQVTQFGKPVTLSCSQTLNHNVMYWYQQKSSQAPKLLFHYYDKDFNNEADTPDNFQSRRPNTSFCFLDIRSPGLGDTAMYLCATSRDHYGYTFGSGTRLTVV.

This chain joins TRBV15 and TRBJ1-5. This CDR3 comprises 15 residues. In germline, CDR1 is LNHNV, CDR2 YYDKDF (reference sequence). Here the CDR3 reads CATSKTVYSNQPQHF.

The chain employs TRBV28 and TRBJ2-7; there is no DNA to check the TCRdb D call of TRBD1. The CDR3 runs 14 residues. Germline V gene sequence: CDR1 MDHEN, CDR2 SYDVKM. CDR3 loop: CASSLRDRPCEQYF.

This chain joins TRBV7-3 and TRBJ2-1; the D call from TCRdb, TRBD2, cannot be confirmed without DNA. Germline CDR1 SGHTA, CDR2 FQGTGA. The length of the CDR3 is 17 residues. The CDR3: CASSSGTSEPSYNEQFF. Full variable domain (rest looked up from reference TRBV7-3 and TRBJ2-1): GAGVSQTPSNKVTEKGKYVELRCDPISGHTALYWYRQSLGQGPEFLIYFQGTGAADDSGLPNDRFFAVRPEGSVSTLKIQRTERGDSAVYLCASSSGTSEPSYNEQFFGPGTRLTVL.

CDR3 region: CSVETQGAHEQYF. This chain uses TRBV29-1 with TRBJ2-7; TCRdb's assignment of TRBD1 cannot be checked, as there is no DNA. Germline loops: CDR1 SQVTM, CDR2 ANQGSEA. This CDR3 is 13 amino acids long.

V and J are TRBV29-1 and TRBJ2-5. The CDR3 has 12 amino acids. The germline V gene has CDR1 SQVTM and CDR2 ANQGSEA. This CDR3 reads CSVDELLETQYF. Full variable domain (remainder filled in from reference TRBV29-1 and TRBJ2-5): SAVISQKPSRDICQRGTSLTIQCQVDSQVTMMFWYRQQPGQSLTLIATANQGSEATYESGFVIDKFPISRPNLTFSTLTVSNMSPEDSSIYLCSVDELLETQYFGPGTRLLVL.

The J gene is TRBJ2-1, the V gene TRBV7-2. Germline loops: CDR1 SGHTA, CDR2 FQGNSA. The CDR3 has 11 amino acids. CDR3: CASSLDGEQFF.

The CDR3 sequence: CASSPGDRNNNTGELFF. The V gene is TRBV18, the J gene TRBJ2-2; TCRdb's D call, TRBD1, is unchecked because there is no DNA. Germline CDR1 and CDR2: KGHSH and LQKENI. The CDR3 covers 17 residues.

The rearrangement joins TRBV7-9 to TRBJ2-1. Germline V gene lookup returns CDR1 SEHNR and CDR2 FQNEAQ (reference sequence). The CDR3 has 16 amino acids. The CDR3 sequence is CASSLAFESRYNEQFF.

The chain joins TRBV29-1 to TRBJ2-1; TCRdb lists TRBD2, though no DNA is available to test this call. Germline values: CDR1 SQVTM, CDR2 ANQGSEA. The length of the CDR3 is 11 residues. The CDR3 region is CSVVSGGEQFF.

V gene TRBV4-1 combines with J gene TRBJ2-3; the D call of TRBD2 rests on TCRdb alone, since no DNA is present to check it. Looked up from germline, CDR1 is MGHRA and CDR2 is YSYEKL. The CDR3 loop spans 18 amino acids. Here the CDR3 reads CASSQVPVAGGTTDTQYF.

This chain connects TRBV4-1 to TRBJ2-7; TCRdb outputs TRBD1, but without DNA this stays unchecked. CDR3 size: 15 residues. The germline V gene encodes CDR1 MGHRA and CDR2 YSYEKL. CDR3 residues: CASSISGARGYEQYF.

The chain combines TRBV28 with TRBJ2-3; TCRdb picks TRBD2, but there is no DNA to check that call. CDR1 is MDHEN, CDR2 SYDVKM, per germline. The CDR3 is 13 amino acids. CDR3 sequence reads: CASSLPAGDTQYF.